This T cell receptor beta chain was captured in a study of blood T cells in healthy people across ages (dated by TCRdb to 2013 to 2016). A note on the overall study: In model experiments, template switching captured about one uniquely barcoded TCR beta cDNA molecule for every two T cells. To track age-related changes in TCR beta repertoire diversity, the study relied on deep sequencing normalized with unique cDNA molecular identifiers. To avoid experimental bias, donors of different ages were spread randomly across the sequencing lanes. The donors were divided into four age groups: young (average around 15 years), middle-aged (about 40), aged (roughly 66) and long-lived (about 90). Using the same blood draw, the study looked at two additional independent replicas of 1 million unique cDNA reads for two donors, one aged 18 to 30 and the other aged 80 or older.

The germline V gene encodes CDR1 SEHNR and CDR2 FQNEAQ (reference sequence). From the cysteine through the phenylalanine, the CDR3 covers 11 amino acids. Only the CDR3 DNA stays, 33 bases, in frame from base 1. V is shortened by 5 bases, J by 13 bases, and the region joining them spans 12 bases. The donors were around 39 Caucasian individuals from Russia, aged 6 to 90 years, who were systemically healthy. Each donor gave 8 to 10 milliliters of peripheral blood, collected into EDTA-treated Vacutainer tubes. Ficoll-Paque density-gradient centrifugation was used to isolate PBMCs, with at least 6.5 million per sample. Trizol reagent was used to extract total RNA from the PBMCs, yielding at least 6 micrograms per sample. The percentages of naive CD45RAhigh/CD27high T cells were determined by flow cytometry on a PBMC aliquot from every donor. What the work shows at the level of the full study, not this receptor alone: As age increased, observed TCR beta diversity per million T cells dropped in a roughly linear way, and a significant reduction was already evident by age about 36. Compared with the aged group, the long-lived group had more naive CD4+ T cells, fewer expanded clones and increased TCR diversity, suggesting age selection. The CMV infection status of donors was not known, potentially confounding age-related changes in expanded clonotypes. Estimates of total diversity based on one million sequenced T cells were considered lower bounds and underestimates. Because profiling used bulk unsorted PBMCs, naive and antigen-experienced compartments could not be compared conclusively. Observed TCR beta diversity correlated strongly with the percentage of naive T cells measured by flow cytometry.

Details on this clonotype: Its cognate antigen has yet to be identified. The record has no base qualities; no much larger clone is one base away.

Receptor amplification or capture employed 5' RACE. The sequencer listed for this sample is Illumina HiSeq 2500. A second PCR of roughly 6 to 11 cycles was run with a J-beta primer mix and a sample-barcoded 5' primer. A unique molecular identifier was introduced onto each TCR beta cDNA molecule by a template-switch 5' adaptor carrying 12 random nucleotides. At least 2.5 million CDR3-containing paired-end reads were obtained from each sample. First-strand cDNA synthesis was performed from all RNA using the Mint cDNA synthesis kit, with priming by a TRBC-specific oligonucleotide. Following uracil-DNA glycosylase treatment, all cDNA underwent a first 18-cycle PCR with the universal primers M1SS and BC2_uni_R. The authors processed their data as follows. For normalization, 1 million high-quality reads were randomly selected from each sample, with every read carrying a distinct molecular identifier. Reads with shared molecular identifiers were discarded instead of being binned into consensus sequences. CDR3 identification, clonotype clustering and error correction used MiTCR with a Q25 quality threshold and the strictest error-elimination algorithm. A nonparametric unseen species model with Euler transformation was used to estimate lower-bound total TCR beta diversity. The public reads were reanalyzed by TCRdb: fastp trimming at Q25, MiXCR alignment, in-frame beta chains only. Every distinct CDR3 protein forms one entry, paired with its most common genes and DNA. The V and J calls come from TCRdb's annotation, not from the publication. Present in this sample are over a million distinct CDR3 sequences, 40% to 50% of which were seen just once. Together, the top ten hold roughly 7.7% of the sample.

The sequence joins TRBV7-9 to TRBJ2-4; too little of a D gene remains to name it. Sequencing used blood. The TCR originated in a woman between 18 and 29 years old in good health. The DNA sequence is as follows: TGTGCCAGCAGCCAAATCACGCGCCAGTACTTC. The translation is CASSQITRQYF.